These 2 T cell receptor beta chains share one sample of origin, sequenced in a study of CD8+ T cells in alopecia areata. The sample's treatment: oral pan-JAK inhibitor, 5-10 mg twice daily. Sequencing used cDNA as its template, made by extracting RNA and reverse transcribing it. Assay: immunoSEQ multiplex PCR; the TCRdb copy retains only in-frame clones and omits some. The table has about 160,000 clones, less than 70% seen once. Source: CD4+ T cells sorted from blood, taken at week 4, from a patient treated with tofacitinib. The receptors shown here come from a human donor with alopecia areata.

This sequence joins TRBV13 and TRBJ2-1; D gene ambiguous. V gave up 1 base and J gave up 1 base, with 8 bases separating them. This CDR3 spans 15 amino acids. Per the germline V gene, CDR1 is PRHDT and CDR2 is FYEKMQ (reference sequence). CDR3 coding DNA: TGTGCCAGCAGCTTAGAGATGCCATCCTACAATGAGCAGTTCTTC. This codes for CASSLEMPSYNEQFF.

The chain couples TRBV23-1 to TRBJ2-7; D possibly corresponds to TRBD2 (5 bases). Being an ORF, TRBV23-1 has a function that is uncertain. The CDR3 covers 14 residues. Trimming cost V 0 bases and J 5 bases, with 11 bases left between them. The CDR3 DNA sequence: TGCGCCAGCAGTCAATCGTGGGAGTTTAACGAGCAGTACTTC. It specifies CASSQSWEFNEQYF.